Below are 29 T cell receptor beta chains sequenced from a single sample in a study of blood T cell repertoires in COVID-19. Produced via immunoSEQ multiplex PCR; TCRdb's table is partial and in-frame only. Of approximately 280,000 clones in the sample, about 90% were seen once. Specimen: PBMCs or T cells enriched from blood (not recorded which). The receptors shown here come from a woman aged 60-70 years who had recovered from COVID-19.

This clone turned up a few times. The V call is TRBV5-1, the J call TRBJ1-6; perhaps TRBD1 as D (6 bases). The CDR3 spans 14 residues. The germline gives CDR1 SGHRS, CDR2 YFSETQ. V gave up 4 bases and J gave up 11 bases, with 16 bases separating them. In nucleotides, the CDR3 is TGCGCCAGCAGCACCGGGGACACCCAACCACCCCTCCACTTT. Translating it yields CASSTGDTQPPLHF.

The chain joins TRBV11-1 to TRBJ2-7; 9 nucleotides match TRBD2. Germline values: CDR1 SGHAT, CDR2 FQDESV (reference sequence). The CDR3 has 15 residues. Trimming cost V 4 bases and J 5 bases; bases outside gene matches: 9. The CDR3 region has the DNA TGTGCCAGCAGCTCCCGGCGGGAGGGAGGAGACGAGCAGTACTTC. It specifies CASSSRREGGDEQYF. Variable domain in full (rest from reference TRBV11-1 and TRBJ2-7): EAEVAQSPRYKITEKSQAVAFWCDPISGHATLYWYRQILGQGPELLVQFQDESVVDDSQLPKDRFSAERLKGVDSTLKIQPAELGDSAMYLCASSSRREGGDEQYFGPGTRLTVT.

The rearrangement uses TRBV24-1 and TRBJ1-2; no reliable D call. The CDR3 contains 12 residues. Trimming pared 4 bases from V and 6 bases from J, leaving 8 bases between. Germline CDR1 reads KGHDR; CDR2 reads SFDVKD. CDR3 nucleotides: TGTGCCACCAGTGACCCGACTAATGGCTACACCTTC. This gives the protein CATSDPTNGYTF.

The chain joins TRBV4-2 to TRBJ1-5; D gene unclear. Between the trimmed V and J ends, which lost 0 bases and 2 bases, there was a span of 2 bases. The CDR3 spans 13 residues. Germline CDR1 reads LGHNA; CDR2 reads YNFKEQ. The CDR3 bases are TGTGCCAGCAGCCAAGACGGCAATCAGCCCCAGCATTTT. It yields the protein CASSQDGNQPQHF.

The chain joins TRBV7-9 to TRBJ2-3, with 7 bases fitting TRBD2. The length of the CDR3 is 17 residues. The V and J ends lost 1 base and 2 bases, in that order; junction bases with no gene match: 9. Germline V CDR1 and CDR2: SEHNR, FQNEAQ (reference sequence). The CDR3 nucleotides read TGTGCCAGCAGCTTAGTAGGGAGGGCTAGTTCCACAGATACGCAGTATTTT. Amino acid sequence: CASSLVGRASSTDTQYF. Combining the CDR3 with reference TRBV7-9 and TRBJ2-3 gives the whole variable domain DTGVSQNPRHKITKRGQNVTFRCDPISEHNRLYWYRQTLGQGPEFLTYFQNEAQLEKSRLLSDRFSAERPKGSFSTLEIQRTEQGDSAMYLCASSLVGRASSTDTQYFGPGTRLTVL.

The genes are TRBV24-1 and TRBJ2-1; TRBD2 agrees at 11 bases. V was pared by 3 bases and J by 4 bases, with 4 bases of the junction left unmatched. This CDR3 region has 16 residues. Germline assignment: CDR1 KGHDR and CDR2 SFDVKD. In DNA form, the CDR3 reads TGTGCCACCAGTGATGCGAGACTAGCGGGGTACAATGAGCAGTTCTTC. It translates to CATSDARLAGYNEQFF.

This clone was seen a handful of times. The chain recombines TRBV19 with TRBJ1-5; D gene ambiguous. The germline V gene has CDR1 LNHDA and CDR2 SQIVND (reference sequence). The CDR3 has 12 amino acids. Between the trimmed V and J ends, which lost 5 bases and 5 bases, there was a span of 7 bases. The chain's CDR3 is CASSYRYQPQHF. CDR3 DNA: TGTGCCAGTAGTTACCGGTATCAGCCCCAGCATTTT.

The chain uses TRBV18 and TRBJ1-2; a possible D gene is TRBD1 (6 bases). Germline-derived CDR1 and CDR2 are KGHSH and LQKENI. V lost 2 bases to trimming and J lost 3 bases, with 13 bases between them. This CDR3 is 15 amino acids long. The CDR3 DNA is TGTGCCAGCTCACCAATGGAATGGACAGACTATGGCTACACCTTC. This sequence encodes CASSPMEWTDYGYTF.

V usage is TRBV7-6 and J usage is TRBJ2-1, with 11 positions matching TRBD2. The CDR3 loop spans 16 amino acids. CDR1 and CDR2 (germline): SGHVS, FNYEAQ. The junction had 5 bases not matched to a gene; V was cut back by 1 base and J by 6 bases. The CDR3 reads CASSLGILAGVNEQFF. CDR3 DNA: TGTGCCAGCAGCTTAGGTATACTAGCGGGAGTCAATGAGCAGTTCTTC.

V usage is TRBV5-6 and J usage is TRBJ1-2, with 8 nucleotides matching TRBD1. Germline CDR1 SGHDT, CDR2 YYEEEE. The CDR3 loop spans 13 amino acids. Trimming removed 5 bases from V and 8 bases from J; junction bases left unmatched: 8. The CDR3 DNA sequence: TGTGCCAGCAGACCCGGGACAGGAAGAGGCTACACCTTC. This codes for CASRPGTGRGYTF.

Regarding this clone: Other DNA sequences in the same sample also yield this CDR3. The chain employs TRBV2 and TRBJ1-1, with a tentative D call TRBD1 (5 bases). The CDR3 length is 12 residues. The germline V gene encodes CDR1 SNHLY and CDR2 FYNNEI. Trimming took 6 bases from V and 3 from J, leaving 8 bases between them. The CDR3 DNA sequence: TGTGCCAGCAGCCAGGGTGACACTGAAGCTTTCTTT. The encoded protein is CASSQGDTEAFF.

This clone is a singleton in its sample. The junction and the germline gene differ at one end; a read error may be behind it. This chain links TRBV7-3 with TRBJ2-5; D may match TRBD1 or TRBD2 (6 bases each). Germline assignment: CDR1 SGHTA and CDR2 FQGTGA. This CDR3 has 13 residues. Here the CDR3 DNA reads TGTGCCAGCAGCCTAACGGGGGCGGAGACCCAGTACTTC. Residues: CASSLTGAETQYF.

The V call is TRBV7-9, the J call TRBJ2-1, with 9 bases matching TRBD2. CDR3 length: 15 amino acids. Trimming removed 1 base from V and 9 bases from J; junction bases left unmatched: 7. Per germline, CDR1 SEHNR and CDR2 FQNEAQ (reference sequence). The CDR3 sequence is CASSLDGGGAVEQFF. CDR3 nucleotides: TGTGCCAGCAGCTTAGACGGCGGGGGGGCGGTTGAGCAGTTCTTC.

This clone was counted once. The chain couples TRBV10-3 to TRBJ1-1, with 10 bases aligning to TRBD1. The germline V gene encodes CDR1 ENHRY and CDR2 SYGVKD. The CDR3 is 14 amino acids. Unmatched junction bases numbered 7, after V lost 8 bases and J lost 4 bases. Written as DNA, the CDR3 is TGTGCCATCGTCGGGACAGGGGTGAGCACTGAAGCTTTCTTT. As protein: CAIVGTGVSTEAFF.

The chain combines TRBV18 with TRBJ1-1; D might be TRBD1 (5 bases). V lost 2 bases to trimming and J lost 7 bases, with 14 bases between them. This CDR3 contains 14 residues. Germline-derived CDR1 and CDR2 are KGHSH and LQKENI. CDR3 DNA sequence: TGTGCCAGCTCACCATCACGCGAAGGGGTTGAAGCTTTCTTT. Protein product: CASSPSREGVEAFF. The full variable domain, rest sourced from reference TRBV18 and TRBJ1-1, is NAGVMQNPRHLVRRRGQEARLRCSPMKGHSHVYWYRQLPEEGLKFMVYLQKENIIDESGMPKERFSAEFPKEGPSILRIQQVVRGDSAAYFCASSPSREGVEAFFGQGTRLTVV.

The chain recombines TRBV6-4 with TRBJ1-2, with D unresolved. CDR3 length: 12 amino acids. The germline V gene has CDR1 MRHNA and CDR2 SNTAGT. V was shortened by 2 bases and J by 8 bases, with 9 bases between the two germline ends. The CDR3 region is CASSDREAGYTF. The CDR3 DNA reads TGTGCCAGCAGTGACCGGGAGGCCGGCTACACCTTC.

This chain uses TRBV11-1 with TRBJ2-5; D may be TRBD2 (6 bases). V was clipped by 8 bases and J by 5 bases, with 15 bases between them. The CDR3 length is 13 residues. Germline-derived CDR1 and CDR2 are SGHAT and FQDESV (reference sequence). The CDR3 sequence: CASLRGGTETQYF. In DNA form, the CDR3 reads TGTGCCAGCCTACGGGGAGGAACGGAGACCCAGTACTTC.

The CDR3 region has the DNA TGTGCCAGCATGGGACAGCTTTATAGCAATCAGCCCCAGCATTTT. It encodes CASMGQLYSNQPQHF. This chain uses TRBV2 with TRBJ1-5; TRBD1 matches at 7 bases. The V segment lost 7 bases and the J segment 0 bases; nucleotides outside the gene matches: 6. The germline gives CDR1 SNHLY, CDR2 FYNNEI. This CDR3 is built from 15 residues.

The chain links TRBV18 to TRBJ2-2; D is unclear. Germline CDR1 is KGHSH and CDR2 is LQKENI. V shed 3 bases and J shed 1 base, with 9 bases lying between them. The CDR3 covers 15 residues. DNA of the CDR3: TGTGCCAGCTCACCTTCCCCCGGGAACACCGGGGAGCTGTTTTTT. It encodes CASSPSPGNTGELFF. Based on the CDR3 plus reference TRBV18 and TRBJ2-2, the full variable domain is NAGVMQNPRHLVRRRGQEARLRCSPMKGHSHVYWYRQLPEEGLKFMVYLQKENIIDESGMPKERFSAEFPKEGPSILRIQQVVRGDSAAYFCASSPSPGNTGELFFGEGSRLTVL.

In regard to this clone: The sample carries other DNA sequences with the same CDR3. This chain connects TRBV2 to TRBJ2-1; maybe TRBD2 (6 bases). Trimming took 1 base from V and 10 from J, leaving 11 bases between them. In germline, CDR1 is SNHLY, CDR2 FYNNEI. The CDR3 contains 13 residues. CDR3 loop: CASSEGTSNEQFF. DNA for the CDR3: TGTGCCAGCAGTGAAGGCACTAGCAACGAGCAGTTCTTC.

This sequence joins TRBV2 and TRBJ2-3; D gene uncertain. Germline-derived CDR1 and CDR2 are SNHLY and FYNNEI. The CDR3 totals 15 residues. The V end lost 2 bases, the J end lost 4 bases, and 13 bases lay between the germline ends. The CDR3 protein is CASSEYGVYADTQYF. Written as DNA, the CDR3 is TGTGCCAGCAGTGAATACGGAGTTTACGCAGATACGCAGTATTTT.

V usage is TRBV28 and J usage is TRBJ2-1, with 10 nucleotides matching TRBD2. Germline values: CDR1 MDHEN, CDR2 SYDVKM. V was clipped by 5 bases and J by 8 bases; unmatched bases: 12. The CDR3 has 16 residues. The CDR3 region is CASSGSGRAFKDEQFF. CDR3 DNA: TGTGCCAGCAGTGGAAGCGGGAGGGCCTTTAAAGATGAGCAGTTCTTC.

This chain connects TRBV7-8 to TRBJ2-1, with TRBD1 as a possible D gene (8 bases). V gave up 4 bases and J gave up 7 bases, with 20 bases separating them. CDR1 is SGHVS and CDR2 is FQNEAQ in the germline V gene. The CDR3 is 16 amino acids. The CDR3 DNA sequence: TGTGCCAGCAGCTCCGAACAGGGGGGGCCTCGGAATGAGCAGTTCTTC. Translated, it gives CASSSEQGGPRNEQFF.

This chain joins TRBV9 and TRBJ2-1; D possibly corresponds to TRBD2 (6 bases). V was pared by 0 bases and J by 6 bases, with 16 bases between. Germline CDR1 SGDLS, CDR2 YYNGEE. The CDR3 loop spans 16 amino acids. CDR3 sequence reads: CASSVGGSGWGNEQFF. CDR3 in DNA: TGTGCCAGCAGCGTAGGGGGTAGCGGATGGGGCAATGAGCAGTTCTTC. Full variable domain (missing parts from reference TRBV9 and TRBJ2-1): DSGVTQTPKHLITATGQRVTLRCSPRSGDLSVYWYQQSLDQGLQFLIQYYNGEERAKGNILERFSAQQFPDLHSELNLSSLELGDSALYFCASSVGGSGWGNEQFFGPGTRLTVL.

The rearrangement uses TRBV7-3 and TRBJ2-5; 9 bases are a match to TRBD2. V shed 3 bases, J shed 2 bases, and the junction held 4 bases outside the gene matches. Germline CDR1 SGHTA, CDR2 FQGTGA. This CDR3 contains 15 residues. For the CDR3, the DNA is TGTGCCAGCAGCTTCCAGCGGGGGGAACAAGAGACCCAGTACTTC. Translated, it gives CASSFQRGEQETQYF.

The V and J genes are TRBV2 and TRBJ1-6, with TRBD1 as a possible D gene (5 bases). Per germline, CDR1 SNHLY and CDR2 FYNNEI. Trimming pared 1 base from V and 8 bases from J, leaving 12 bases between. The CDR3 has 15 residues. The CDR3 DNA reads TGTGCCAGCAGTGAAGAGGAGGGGATCTATTCACCCCTCCACTTT. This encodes CASSEEEGIYSPLHF.

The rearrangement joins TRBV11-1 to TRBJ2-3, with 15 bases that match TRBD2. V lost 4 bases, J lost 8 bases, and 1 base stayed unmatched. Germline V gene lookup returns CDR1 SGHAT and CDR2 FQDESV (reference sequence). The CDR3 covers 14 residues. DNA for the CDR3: TGTGCCAGCAGCTCGGGACTAGCGGGGGGTACGCAGTATTTT. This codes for CASSSGLAGGTQYF.

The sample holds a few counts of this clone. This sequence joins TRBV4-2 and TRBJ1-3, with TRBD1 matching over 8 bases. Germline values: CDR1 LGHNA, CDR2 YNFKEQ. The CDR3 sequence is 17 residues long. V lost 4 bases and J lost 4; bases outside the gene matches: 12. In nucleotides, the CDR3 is TGTGCCAGCAGCCGCGAAATGCAGGGGGCTATCGGAAACACCATATATTTT. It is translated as CASSREMQGAIGNTIYF.

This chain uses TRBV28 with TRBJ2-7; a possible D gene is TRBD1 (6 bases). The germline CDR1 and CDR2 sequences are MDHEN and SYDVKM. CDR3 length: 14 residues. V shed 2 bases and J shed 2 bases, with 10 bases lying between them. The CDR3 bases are TGTGCCAGCAGTTTAAGTGGGGGCCCCTACGAGCAGTACTTC. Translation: CASSLSGGPYEQYF.